The 24 T cell receptor beta chains below were found in one sample sequenced in a study of blood T cell repertoires in COVID-19. Here immunoSEQ multiplex PCR was the method, and the copy in TCRdb shows in-frame clones only, minus some. The table records 250,000 to 350,000 clones, 90% of them present only once. The sample taken for sequencing was PBMCs or T cells enriched from blood (not recorded which). The source of these receptors is a man between 60 and 75 years old who had recovered from COVID-19.

CDR3 DNA sequence: TGTGCCAGCAGCGTAGACAGCGGGGGGGCTGCAGATACGCAGTATTTT. Its protein product is CASSVDSGGAADTQYF. The V gene is TRBV9, the J gene TRBJ2-3; TRBD2 matches at 10 bases. Germline-derived CDR1 and CDR2 are SGDLS and YYNGEE. The J segment lost 4 bases and the V segment lost 0 bases, leaving 5 bases of the junction unmatched. The CDR3 extends over 16 amino acids.

The chain links TRBV25-1 to TRBJ2-3, with a possible D match to TRBD1 (6 bases). The CDR3 is 14 amino acids. Per the germline V gene, CDR1 is MGHDK and CDR2 is SYGVNS. V lost 6 bases and J 3 bases, leaving 13 bases between the germline ends. The CDR3 bases are TGTGCCAGCAGAAAAACTCAGGGGACAGATACGCAGTATTTT. This codes for CASRKTQGTDTQYF.

The gene calls are TRBV5-1 and TRBJ1-6; D is unresolved. CDR1 is SGHRS and CDR2 is YFSETQ in the germline V gene. The CDR3 extends over 13 amino acids. Trimming stripped 2 bases from V and 17 bases from J, with 17 bases between. The CDR3 DNA follows: TGCGCCAGCAGCTTCGGAGGTTTACGAGAGGTCCACTTT. As protein: CASSFGGLREVHF. The full variable domain, its missing parts supplied by reference TRBV5-1 and TRBJ1-6, is KAGVTQTPRYLIKTRGQQVTLSCSPISGHRSVSWYQQTPGQGLQFLFEYFSETQRNKGNFPGRFSGRQFSNSRSEMNVSTLELGDSALYLCASSFGGLREVHFGNGTRLTVT.

The chain recombines TRBV6-2 or TRBV6-3 with TRBJ2-1; tentative D call: TRBD1 (5 bases). Germline V gene lookup returns CDR1 MNHEY and CDR2 SVGEGT. There are 14 residues in the CDR3. V lost 2 bases to trimming and J lost 8 bases, with 13 bases between them. In DNA form, the CDR3 reads TGTGCCAGCAGTTACGACCAGGTCAGGGATGAGCAGTTCTTC. This translates into CASSYDQVRDEQFF.

The V and J genes are TRBV11-2 and TRBJ2-7; TRBD2 agrees at 8 bases. Germline V gives CDR1 SGHAT, CDR2 FQNNGV. The CDR3 has 16 residues. V was pared by 5 bases and J by 5 bases, with 14 bases of the junction left unmatched. The CDR3 region has the DNA TGTGCCAGCAGCGGGGGGGCGGGAGGTCCAGTGGACGAGCAGTACTTC. Translation gives CASSGGAGGPVDEQYF.

The V call is TRBV12-3 or TRBV12-4, the J call TRBJ1-3, with 9 positions matching TRBD1. This CDR3 is 13 amino acids long. Trimming at V came to 10 bases and at J to 2 bases, leaving 3 bases not matched to a gene. The CDR3 sequence is CATNRGPGNTIYF. The DNA of the CDR3 is TGTGCCACTAACAGGGGGCCTGGAAACACCATATATTTT.

The chain uses TRBV28 and TRBJ1-4; D perhaps matches TRBD1 (5 bases). Germline V gene sequence: CDR1 MDHEN, CDR2 SYDVKM. CDR3 size: 14 residues. Trimming shortened V by 5 bases and J by 4 bases, and 11 bases separated the two germline ends. CDR3 in amino acids: CASSVRVHNEKLFF. The CDR3 nucleotides are TGTGCCAGCAGTGTCAGGGTTCATAATGAAAAACTGTTTTTT.

The gene calls are TRBV29-1 and TRBJ2-2; a possible D gene is TRBD1 (6 bases). Deletions cut 0 bases from V and 0 bases from J, with 11 bases between. The V gene's germline CDR1 is SQVTM and CDR2 ANQGSEA. There are 16 residues in the CDR3. CDR3 sequence: CSVEDPDRSNTGELFF. For the CDR3, the DNA is TGCAGCGTTGAAGATCCCGACAGGTCGAACACCGGGGAGCTGTTTTTT.

The J gene is TRBJ2-7, the V gene TRBV7-6; 9 nucleotides agree with TRBD1. The CDR3 is made up of 15 amino acids. The germline V gene has CDR1 SGHVS and CDR2 FNYEAQ. V dropped 5 bases and J dropped 1; count of bases not matched to a gene: 6. CDR3 bases: TGTGCCAGCAGCCTGGCCGGGACAGGGTCCTACGAGCAGTACTTC. It specifies CASSLAGTGSYEQYF.

The chain joins TRBV30 to TRBJ2-7; 12 nucleotides match TRBD2. The germline CDR1 and CDR2 sequences are GTSNPN and SVGIG (reference sequence). V was pared by 3 bases and J by 5 bases, with 5 bases of the junction left unmatched. The CDR3 extends over 14 amino acids. The CDR3: CAWSPGLAGHEQYF. CDR3 sequence (DNA): TGTGCCTGGAGCCCCGGACTAGCGGGGCACGAGCAGTACTTC.

The chain links TRBV13 to TRBJ2-7; 8 bases map to TRBD2. CDR3 length: 16 amino acids. V was clipped by 1 base and J by 4 bases; unmatched bases: 9. Germline V gene lookup returns CDR1 PRHDT and CDR2 FYEKMQ (reference sequence). CDR3 in amino acids: CASSLVRSGGQYEQYF. CDR3 nucleotides: TGTGCCAGCAGCTTAGTTCGGTCGGGAGGGCAGTACGAGCAGTACTTC.

The chain carries TRBV30 and TRBJ2-5; 9 nucleotides match TRBD2. Germline loops: CDR1 GTSNPN, CDR2 SVGIG (reference sequence). The CDR3 runs 15 residues. V was clipped by 1 base and J by 1 base; unmatched bases: 4. The CDR3 DNA is TGTGCCTGGAGTGGGGGTAGCGGGGGCCAAGAGACCCAGTACTTC. Translated: CAWSGGSGGQETQYF.

The V gene is TRBV4-1, the J gene TRBJ1-4; unclear D gene. Trimming took off 4 bases at V and 0 bases at J, with 24 bases between the two ends. Germline CDR1 and CDR2: MGHRA and YSYEKL. The CDR3 loop spans 20 amino acids. In DNA form, the CDR3 reads TGCGCCAGCAGCCGATATACGGCTCCGGGGAGGCATGCAACTAATGAAAAACTGTTTTTT. Amino acid sequence: CASSRYTAPGRHATNEKLFF.

The CDR3 is CASSNGVVTGVLRNYGYTF. For the CDR3, the DNA is TGTGCCAGCAGCAACGGGGTAGTCACAGGGGTCCTACGAAACTATGGCTACACCTTC. The chain links TRBV21-1 to TRBJ1-2; the table's TRBD1 call for D was not verified on the DNA. TRBV21-1 is classified as a pseudogene. The CDR3 covers 19 residues.

This clone was recorded a few times. CDR3 sequence: CASSSGNRAQYF. The CDR3 nucleotides read TGTGCCAGCAGTTCAGGGAACAGAGCGCAGTATTTT. The chain is built from TRBV12-3 or TRBV12-4 and TRBJ2-3, with D maybe TRBD1 (5 bases). The CDR3 extends over 12 amino acids. V was shortened by 4 bases and J by 10 bases, with 12 bases between the two germline ends.

The rearrangement uses TRBV4-1 and TRBJ2-3, with TRBD2 matching over 10 bases. CDR3 length equals 16 residues. Per germline, CDR1 MGHRA and CDR2 YSYEKL. Trimming took 2 bases from V and 4 from J; bases not matched to a gene: 6. CDR3 sequence: CASSQTGLASADTQYF. The CDR3 DNA follows: TGCGCCAGCAGCCAAACGGGACTAGCGAGCGCAGATACGCAGTATTTT.

This clone was seen only once. The chain employs TRBV4-1 and TRBJ1-2; TRBD1 agrees at 8 bases. Germline V gene data show CDR1 as MGHRA and CDR2 as YSYEKL. Trimming took 6 bases from V and 7 from J; bases not matched to a gene: 7. The CDR3 spans 13 residues. CDR3 protein: CASRGTGAVGYTF. As DNA, the CDR3 is TGCGCCAGCAGAGGGACAGGCGCGGTTGGCTACACCTTC.

CDR3 loop: CASGIRLHNEQFF. In DNA form, the CDR3 reads TGTGCCAGCGGTATACGACTACACAATGAGCAGTTCTTC. The rearrangement links TRBV2 to TRBJ2-1; D possibly corresponds to TRBD2 (5 bases). Germline lookup yields CDR1 SNHLY and CDR2 FYNNEI. Trimming shortened V by 8 bases and J by 5 bases, and 13 bases separated the two germline ends. The CDR3 is made up of 13 amino acids. The full variable domain, in which reference TRBV2 and TRBJ2-1 provide the parts outside the CDR3, is EPEVTQTPSHQVTQMGQEVILRCVPISNHLYFYWYRQILGQKVEFLVSFYNNEISEKSEIFDDQFSVERPDGSNFTLKIRSTKLEDSAMYFCASGIRLHNEQFFGPGTRLTVL.

This sequence joins TRBV5-1 and TRBJ2-1, with 7 bases identical to TRBD2. This CDR3 is built from 15 residues. Germline lookup yields CDR1 SGHRS and CDR2 YFSETQ. The ends lost 2 bases at V and 3 bases at J; junction bases unmatched: 5. The CDR3, as DNA: TGCGCCAGCAGCTTAAAAAGCGGGGACTACAATGAGCAGTTCTTC. Protein sequence: CASSLKSGDYNEQFF.

This chain joins TRBV6-2 or TRBV6-3 and TRBJ2-3; D may be TRBD1 (5 bases). This CDR3 has 14 residues. The ends were cut back, 2 bases at V and 5 bases at J, with 11 bases in the middle. Germline assignment: CDR1 MNHEY and CDR2 SVGEGT. DNA for the CDR3: TGTGCCAGCAGTTACCGCAGGGCAGTAGATACGCAGTATTTT. Amino acids: CASSYRRAVDTQYF.

The chain joins TRBV3-1 (or the pseudogene TRBV3-2) to TRBJ2-5; D perhaps matches TRBD2 (5 bases). Germline values: CDR1 LGHDT, CDR2 YNNKEL (reference sequence). V lost 0 bases to trimming and J lost 5 bases, with 13 bases between them. The CDR3 is made up of 15 amino acids. Written as DNA, the CDR3 is TGTGCCAGCAGCCAAGAGCCTAGCCCCCGTGAGACCCAGTACTTC. Translating gives CASSQEPSPRETQYF.

The rearrangement links TRBV7-9 to TRBJ2-5; TRBD2 agrees at 9 bases. V trimming: 5 bases; J trimming: 5 bases; junction bases outside the gene matches: 12. This CDR3 has 16 amino acids. Per the germline V gene, CDR1 is SEHNR and CDR2 is FQNEAQ (reference sequence). The CDR3 protein is CASSPRGGKKMETQYF. In DNA, the CDR3 is TGTGCCAGCAGCCCGCGGGGGGGCAAGAAGATGGAGACCCAGTACTTC.

V usage is TRBV7-2 and J usage is TRBJ2-7; TRBD1 aligns across 9 bases. The J segment lost 1 base and the V segment lost 5 bases, leaving 9 bases of the junction unmatched. The CDR3 covers 16 residues. Germline V lookup: CDR1 SGHTA, CDR2 FQGNSA. Written as DNA, the CDR3 is TGTGCCAGCAGCCAAGCGGTGACAGGGGGTTCCTACGAGCAGTACTTC. It translates to CASSQAVTGGSYEQYF.

This sequence joins TRBV7-9 and TRBJ2-1, with TRBD1 as a possible D gene (5 bases). Germline CDR1 SEHNR, CDR2 FQNEAQ (reference sequence). Trimming removed 1 base from V and 8 bases from J, with 24 bases in between. The CDR3 runs to 18 residues. The CDR3 is CASSLGLTDFKTVDEQFF. For the CDR3, the DNA is TGTGCCAGCAGCTTAGGTCTGACTGATTTTAAGACAGTCGATGAGCAGTTCTTC.